This TCR beta chain was profiled in a study of control samples from healthy donors and cancer patients. Some clones are missing from TCRdb's copy, which holds only in-frame ones; the method was immunoSEQ multiplex PCR. Among 98,000 or so clones listed, 70% to 80% were seen once. The sample taken for sequencing was blood. The sequence came from a woman in her thirties in good health.

CDR3 nucleotide sequence: TGTGCCAGCAGGAGGGGACAGGGGGCTCGAAACACCATATATTTT. It codes for CASRRGQGARNTIYF. The gene calls are TRBV3-1 (or the pseudogene TRBV3-2) and TRBJ1-3, with TRBD1 matching over 12 bases. CDR1 is LGHDT, CDR2 YNNKEL, per germline (reference sequence). V was clipped by 6 bases and J by 5 bases; unmatched bases: 5. The CDR3 length is 15 residues.